Following are 15 T cell receptor beta chains from one sample sequenced in a study of T cell repertoires in cytomegalovirus infection. In TCRdb, the reads were re-called with MiXCR into one record per CDR3 protein. The data show more than 350,000 distinct CDR3 sequences, with approximately 31% seen just once and roughly an eighth held by the top ten. Sequencing used PBMCs. The receptors were sampled from a human donor in good health (CMV status not recorded). Some clones in this sample may be carry-over from other donors' samples.

In this sample, this clonotype turned up a few times. The rearrangement joins TRBV4-1 to TRBJ2-7; weak D call: TRBD1 (5 bases). Germline CDR1 MGHRA, CDR2 YSYEKL. This CDR3 region has 14 residues. V was cut by 1 base and J by 5 bases, with 12 bases left in between. In DNA, the CDR3 is TGCGCCAGCAGCCAAGCAGGAACCAGGGACGAGCAGTACTTC. Translation gives CASSQAGTRDEQYF.

In this sample, this clonotype turned up a few times. The chain combines TRBV28 with TRBJ1-2, with D perhaps TRBD1 (6 bases). CDR3 length: 13 amino acids. V was clipped by 6 bases and J by 5 bases, with 13 bases between them. CDR1 is MDHEN and CDR2 is SYDVKM in the germline V gene. The CDR3 DNA reads as TGTGCCAGCAGCCACGACAGGTGGTATGGCTACACCTTC. This encodes CASSHDRWYGYTF.

This clonotype was seen only a few times. The chain links TRBV10-3 to TRBJ1-2; D is unresolved. Trimming took off 2 bases at V and 2 bases at J, with 9 bases between the two ends. Germline V gene data show CDR1 as ENHRY and CDR2 as SYGVKD. The CDR3 sequence is 14 residues long. The CDR3 DNA follows: TGTGCCATCAGTGAGGGCCCGGGCAACTATGGCTACACCTTC. Protein product: CAISEGPGNYGYTF.

The chain carries TRBV10-1 and TRBJ2-2; a possible D gene is TRBD2 (5 bases). Germline V CDR1 and CDR2: WNHNN, SYGVQD (reference sequence). CDR3 length: 18 residues. The germline V and J ends were trimmed by 2 bases and 4 bases, with 20 bases remaining between them. Written as DNA, the CDR3 is TGCGCCAGCAGTGAGAGGAGGACTCTTTTGGGAGTCACCGGGGAGCTGTTTTTT. It codes for CASSERRTLLGVTGELFF.

The chain has TRBV20-1 and TRBJ2-2; D gene unclear. Germline CDR1 is DFQATT and CDR2 is SNEGSKA (reference sequence). This CDR3 has 16 amino acids. Between the trimmed V and J ends, which lost 2 bases and 5 bases, there was a span of 18 bases. The CDR3: CSARPSDTFQTGELFF. The CDR3 DNA is TGCAGTGCTAGACCCTCAGACACCTTTCAGACCGGGGAGCTGTTTTTT.

The V gene is TRBV2, the J gene TRBJ2-7; TRBD2 might be the D (6 bases). V was shortened by 7 bases and J by 3 bases, with 13 bases between the two germline ends. Germline V gives CDR1 SNHLY, CDR2 FYNNEI. This CDR3 region has 13 residues. The CDR3 region has the DNA TGTGCCAGCATCCCGGACGGGGGCTACGAGCAGTACTTC. This gives the protein CASIPDGGYEQYF.

This clonotype was observed at least ten times. The rearrangement links TRBV7-2 to TRBJ2-1, with no clear D. Trimming stripped 3 bases from V and 0 bases from J, with 9 bases between. This CDR3 is 15 amino acids long. Germline CDR1 is SGHTA and CDR2 is FQGNSA. CDR3 sequence (DNA): TGTGCCAGCAGCTTGGTGGGCCGCTCCTACAATGAGCAGTTCTTC. Translating it yields CASSLVGRSYNEQFF.

This clonotype was counted between two and nine times. The chain couples TRBV6-5 to TRBJ1-2; D remains unclear. The CDR3 is 14 residues long. Trimming took off 2 bases at V and 3 bases at J, with 10 bases between the two ends. CDR1 is MNHEY and CDR2 is SVGAGI in the germline V gene. The CDR3 spells CASSYGTVDYGYTF. As DNA, the CDR3 is TGTGCCAGCAGTTACGGCACAGTGGACTATGGCTACACCTTC.

This clonotype has at least ten counts. The chain carries TRBV7-2 and TRBJ1-5, with TRBD1 identical over 7 bases. The CDR3 totals 12 residues. Germline V CDR1 and CDR2: SGHTA, FQGNSA. V trimming: 5 bases; J trimming: 6 bases; junction bases outside the gene matches: 1. The CDR3, as DNA: TGTGCCAGCAGCCCAGGGGGTCAGCCCCAGCATTTT. Its translation: CASSPGGQPQHF. Complete variable domain (other parts from reference TRBV7-2 and TRBJ1-5): GAGVSQSPSNKVTEKGKDVELRCDPISGHTALYWYRQSLGQGLEFLIYFQGNSAPDKSGLPSDRFSAERTGGSVSTLTIQRTQQEDSAVYLCASSPGGQPQHFGDGTRLSIL.

This clonotype was detected ten times or more. This sequence joins TRBV24-1 and TRBJ2-5; D tentatively fits TRBD1 or TRBD2 (5 bases each). The length of the CDR3 is 16 residues. Germline V lookup: CDR1 KGHDR, CDR2 SFDVKD. V lost 2 bases to trimming and J lost 5 bases, with 17 bases between them. The CDR3 DNA reads as TGTGCCACCAGTGATTGGGCCCCGCAAGGGGAGGAGACCCAGTACTTC. It specifies CATSDWAPQGEETQYF.

This chain connects TRBV4-1 to TRBJ1-1; TRBD1 might be the D (5 bases). The CDR3 contains 13 residues. CDR1 MGHRA and CDR2 YSYEKL come from the germline V gene. The germline V and J ends were trimmed by 8 bases and 3 bases, with 13 bases remaining between them. The CDR3 DNA sequence: TGCGCCAGCCGTCGGCCGGGGGACACTGAAGCTTTCTTT. Translating it yields CASRRPGDTEAFF.

The J gene is TRBJ1-5, the V gene TRBV5-3; D ambiguous. TRBV5-3 is given ORF status, its function remaining uncertain. The CDR3 has 17 residues. Between the trimmed V and J ends, which lost 4 bases and 1 base, there was a span of 18 bases. The CDR3 loop is CARSRSGSRRSNQPQHF. The CDR3 coding sequence is TGTGCCAGAAGCCGCTCGGGTTCAAGGCGAAGCAATCAGCCCCAGCATTTT.

This rearrangement joins TRBV6-5 to TRBJ2-3; unclear D gene. This CDR3 has 15 residues. Looked up from germline, CDR1 is MNHEY and CDR2 is SVGAGI. Trimming left V 0 bases short and J 4 bases short, with 11 bases between. CDR3 sequence (DNA): TGTGCCAGCAGTTACTCTTTGCAAGGTCCAGATACGCAGTATTTT. Residues: CASSYSLQGPDTQYF.

This clonotype was counted ten times or more. J is TRBJ1-4 and V is TRBV6-1; 8 bases are a match to TRBD1. The CDR3 totals 16 residues. Germline V gene data show CDR1 as MNHNS and CDR2 as SASEGT. V dropped 4 bases and J dropped 8; count of bases not matched to a gene: 12. CDR3 nucleotides: TGTGCCAGCAGTGTGGCGCCAGGGGGCGTAATCGAAAAACTGTTTTTT. Amino acid sequence: CASSVAPGGVIEKLFF.

The chain combines TRBV27 with TRBJ1-6, with D perhaps matching TRBD1 (6 bases). The V end was cut by 5 bases, the J end by 5 bases, with 10 bases between. The V gene's germline CDR1 is MNHEY and CDR2 SMNVEV (reference sequence). The CDR3 consists of 14 residues. The CDR3 reads CASSNTGNNSPLHF. The CDR3 coding sequence is TGTGCCAGCAGTAATACAGGGAATAATTCACCCCTCCACTTT.